Below, 22 T cell receptor beta chains from the same sample are listed, as sequenced in a study of blood T cell repertoires in COVID-19. The table came from immunoSEQ multiplex PCR; TCRdb's copy has only in-frame clones and leaves some out. The sample comprises 90,000 to 120,000 clones, roughly 83% of which are singletons, and about 4% rests with the top ten. The material sequenced was peripheral blood. The receptors come from a human donor in a cohort sampled during active COVID-19.

This chain links TRBV18 with TRBJ1-1; weak D call: TRBD1 (5 bases). Trimming removed 0 bases from V and 5 bases from J, with 7 bases in between. The CDR3 is 13 residues long. In germline, CDR1 is KGHSH, CDR2 LQKENI. CDR3 amino acids: CASSPPGRTEAFF. CDR3 in DNA: TGTGCCAGCTCACCACCGGGGCGGACTGAAGCTTTCTTT.

The chain recombines TRBV6-6 with TRBJ1-3; TRBD1 is a possible D gene (6 bases). Trimming shortened V by 7 bases and J by 4 bases, and 17 bases separated the two germline ends. Germline lookup yields CDR1 MNHNY and CDR2 SVGAGI (reference sequence). The CDR3 is made up of 15 amino acids. CDR3 nucleotide sequence: TGTGCCAGCACCCCAGCACAGGGATACGGAAACACCATATATTTT. It is translated as CASTPAQGYGNTIYF.

The chain links TRBV18 to TRBJ1-1; D is ambiguous. This CDR3 has 13 residues. From germline, CDR1 is KGHSH and CDR2 LQKENI. The V end lost 6 bases, the J end lost 1 base, and 9 bases lay between the germline ends. CDR3 amino acids: CASSAAGNTEAFF. The CDR3 DNA reads TGTGCCAGCTCGGCGGCCGGGAACACTGAAGCTTTCTTT.

The DNA of the CDR3 is TGTGCCAGCTCACCAGAGTTTATGAACACTGAAGCTTTCTTT. Its protein product is CASSPEFMNTEAFF. The rearrangement joins TRBV18 to TRBJ1-1; D not resolved. Germline V gene lookup returns CDR1 KGHSH and CDR2 LQKENI. V was cut by 2 bases and J by 0 bases, with 7 bases left in between. The CDR3 spans 14 residues.

The DNA for the CDR3 is TGTGCCAGCAGCCACGTCCGCCAGCGGGAGGGAGATACGCAGTATTTT. Translation gives CASSHVRQREGDTQYF. The V and J genes are TRBV5-4 and TRBJ2-3; TRBD2 matches 10 bases. The CDR3 sequence is 16 residues long. V shed 4 bases and J 5 bases; nucleotides not matched to a gene: 10. The germline V gene has CDR1 SGHNT and CDR2 YYREEE (reference sequence).

The chain couples TRBV7-6 to TRBJ1-3; D gene uncertain. V was clipped by 4 bases and J by 2 bases, with 15 bases between them. Germline loops: CDR1 SGHVS, CDR2 FNYEAQ. This CDR3 is built from 16 residues. For the CDR3, the DNA is TGTGCCAGCAGCTCCCAGAGAGGACTGACTGGAAACACCATATATTTT. Amino acids: CASSSQRGLTGNTIYF.

The J gene is TRBJ1-1, the V gene TRBV27; perhaps TRBD1 as D (5 bases). The germline V gene has CDR1 MNHEY and CDR2 SMNVEV (reference sequence). CDR3 size: 14 residues. Trimming pared 4 bases from V and 1 base from J, leaving 10 bases between. CDR3 DNA sequence: TGTGCCAGCAGTTCCAGGGAAGGGAACACTGAAGCTTTCTTT. Its translation is CASSSREGNTEAFF.

CDR3 in DNA: TGCGCCAGCAATCGCAGGCCATTCCTTACCTACGAGCAGTACGTC. It yields the protein CASNRRPFLTYEQYV. V usage is TRBV23-1 and J usage is TRBJ2-7; D not certain. TRBV23-1 counts as an open reading frame of uncertain function. Trimming removed 7 bases from V and 2 bases from J, with 18 bases in between. The CDR3 loop spans 15 amino acids.

The chain links TRBV25-1 to TRBJ2-5; possible D gene TRBD1, 5 bases. V gave up 7 bases and J gave up 1 base, with 10 bases separating them. Germline V gene data show CDR1 as MGHDK and CDR2 as SYGVNS. This CDR3 is built from 13 residues. CDR3 nucleotides: TGTGCCAGCACCTGGGGCCCCCAAGAGACCCAGTACTTC. Protein sequence: CASTWGPQETQYF.

The table lists this clone with a few counts. The gene calls are TRBV4-1 and TRBJ1-2, with D possibly matching TRBD1 (5 bases). Germline assignment: CDR1 MGHRA and CDR2 YSYEKL. With 4 bases removed from V and 2 bases from J, the gap between germline ends came to 11 bases. The CDR3 length is 14 residues. CDR3 region: CASSRTTENYGYTF. CDR3 DNA sequence: TGCGCCAGCAGCCGAACGACAGAAAACTATGGCTACACCTTC.

V is TRBV5-8 and J is TRBJ1-4; TRBD1 might be the D (5 bases). Germline CDR1 is SGHTS and CDR2 is YDEGEE. The CDR3 has 14 amino acids. The V and J ends lost 8 bases and 4 bases respectively, with 15 bases between them. The CDR3 coding sequence is TGTGCCAGTACTTACGCAGGGATTAATGAAAAACTGTTTTTT. Translating it yields CASTYAGINEKLFF.

The chain couples TRBV28 to TRBJ2-2; TRBD2 matches 15 bases. V trimming: 6 bases; J trimming: 0 bases; junction bases outside the gene matches: 11. Germline assignment: CDR1 MDHEN and CDR2 SYDVKM. This CDR3 has 20 amino acids. The CDR3 coding sequence is TGTGCCAGCAGCAACCCCCCGGGACTAGCGGGGGGAGCGAACACCGGGGAGCTGTTTTTT. Its translation: CASSNPPGLAGGANTGELFF.

J is TRBJ2-1 and V is TRBV27; D possibly corresponds to TRBD1 (6 bases). This CDR3 spans 14 amino acids. Trimming removed 6 bases at V and 7 bases at J, with 16 bases between. CDR1 and CDR2 (germline): MNHEY, SMNVEV (reference sequence). The CDR3 sequence: CASRPLGAGNEQFF. For the CDR3, the DNA is TGTGCCAGCAGACCTTTGGGGGCCGGTAATGAGCAGTTCTTC.

The CDR3 region has the DNA TGTGCCAGCAGCTCGAGACTAGCGGGAGGGGTAGATACGCAGTATTTT. Its translation is CASSSRLAGGVDTQYF. This chain joins TRBV7-8 and TRBJ2-3; 14 bases map to TRBD2. Germline V CDR1 and CDR2: SGHVS, FQNEAQ. After removal of 4 bases from V and 5 bases from J, the junction contained 5 bases not matched to a gene. This CDR3 has 16 residues.

V gene TRBV3-1 (or the pseudogene TRBV3-2) combines with J gene TRBJ1-1; 7 nucleotides align to TRBD1. CDR1 is LGHDT, CDR2 YNNKEL, per germline (reference sequence). The CDR3 has 15 amino acids. The junction had 13 bases not matched to a gene; V was cut back by 4 bases and J by 8 bases. The DNA of the CDR3 is TGTGCCAGCAGCCGTAGACAGGGATTTTTTACCGAAGCTTTCTTT. This codes for CASSRRQGFFTEAFF.

The V call is TRBV12-3 or TRBV12-4, the J call TRBJ2-7; D gene ambiguous. This CDR3 has 13 amino acids. Between the trimmed V and J ends, which lost 3 bases and 2 bases, there was a span of 8 bases. Written as DNA, the CDR3 is TGTGCCAGCAGTTTTGGCGGAACCTACGAGCAGTACGTC. Protein sequence: CASSFGGTYEQYV.

CDR3 residues: CASSLTGDNYNSPLHF. The CDR3 DNA is TGCGCCAGCAGCTTGACAGGGGACAACTATAATTCACCCCTCCACTTT. This chain uses TRBV5-1 with TRBJ1-6, with 7 bases that match TRBD1. The CDR3 totals 16 residues. J was trimmed by 3 bases and V by 1 base; bases with no gene match: 4. The germline V gene encodes CDR1 SGHRS and CDR2 YFSETQ.

The chain is built from TRBV27 and TRBJ2-7, with D possibly matching TRBD1 (6 bases). Trimming shortened V by 5 bases and J by 6 bases, and 17 bases separated the two germline ends. Germline V gene sequence: CDR1 MNHEY, CDR2 SMNVEV (reference sequence). The CDR3 is 14 residues long. CDR3 nucleotides: TGTGCCAGCAGTGGGGGCACTATTTCGGGCGAGCAGTACTTC. It encodes CASSGGTISGEQYF.

This chain connects TRBV6-1 to TRBJ1-2; D is undetermined. The CDR3 is 16 residues long. Germline CDR1 and CDR2: MNHNS and SASEGT. The V end lost 2 bases, the J end lost 3 bases, and 16 bases lay between the germline ends. Here the CDR3 reads CASSERAWAADYGYTF. CDR3 DNA: TGTGCCAGCAGTGAAAGAGCATGGGCAGCAGACTATGGCTACACCTTC.

This chain joins TRBV7-2 and TRBJ2-2, with 9 nucleotides matching TRBD2. CDR3 length: 15 amino acids. From germline, CDR1 is SGHTA and CDR2 FQGNSA. Trimming removed 5 bases from V and 2 bases from J; junction bases left unmatched: 3. The CDR3 coding sequence is TGTGCCAGCAGCCGTAGCGGGGGCAACACCGGGGAGCTGTTTTTT. It specifies CASSRSGGNTGELFF.

The V gene is TRBV7-9, the J gene TRBJ1-1; D not resolved. V was trimmed by 6 bases and J by 1 base, leaving 6 bases between them. The CDR3 is made up of 12 amino acids. Germline-derived CDR1 and CDR2 are SEHNR and FQNEAQ (reference sequence). CDR3 protein: CASRAENTEAFF. The CDR3 coding sequence is TGTGCCAGCAGGGCGGAGAACACTGAAGCTTTCTTT.

This rearrangement joins TRBV3-1 (or the pseudogene TRBV3-2) to TRBJ2-7; 11 positions agree with TRBD2. Germline lookup yields CDR1 LGHDT and CDR2 YNNKEL (reference sequence). The CDR3 contains 17 residues. V gave up 4 bases and J gave up 3 bases; unmatched junction bases: 11. CDR3 DNA: TGTGCCAGCAGCCTCCCCCGGGTAGCGGGAGGGATCTACGAGCAGTACGTC. Its translation is CASSLPRVAGGIYEQYV.